In this sample, the clone carrying this T cell receptor beta chain turned up many times. Antigen specificity is unknown. This sample stems from a study of T cell repertoires in cytomegalovirus infection. The CDR3 consists of 14 residues. J gave up 2 bases and V 7 bases, and 3 bases lay outside the gene matches. From germline, CDR1 is MDHEN and CDR2 SYDVKM. Study conclusions and caveats: In two of eight donors, the top clonotype was HLA-C-restricted CMV-specific.

TCRdb fed the reads into MiXCR, producing one record per CDR3 protein. The repertoire holds 310,000 or so distinct CDR3 sequences, with about 9.1% as singletons. The chain joins TRBV28 to TRBJ2-2; TRBD2 aligns across 8 bases. This TCR was sampled from a human donor in good health (CMV status not recorded). Some clones in this sample may be carry-over from other donors' samples. Sequenced: PBMCs. CDR3 nucleotide sequence: TGTGCCAGCACTCGGGGGGGCAACACCGGGGAGCTGTTTTTT. This translates into CASTRGGNTGELFF.